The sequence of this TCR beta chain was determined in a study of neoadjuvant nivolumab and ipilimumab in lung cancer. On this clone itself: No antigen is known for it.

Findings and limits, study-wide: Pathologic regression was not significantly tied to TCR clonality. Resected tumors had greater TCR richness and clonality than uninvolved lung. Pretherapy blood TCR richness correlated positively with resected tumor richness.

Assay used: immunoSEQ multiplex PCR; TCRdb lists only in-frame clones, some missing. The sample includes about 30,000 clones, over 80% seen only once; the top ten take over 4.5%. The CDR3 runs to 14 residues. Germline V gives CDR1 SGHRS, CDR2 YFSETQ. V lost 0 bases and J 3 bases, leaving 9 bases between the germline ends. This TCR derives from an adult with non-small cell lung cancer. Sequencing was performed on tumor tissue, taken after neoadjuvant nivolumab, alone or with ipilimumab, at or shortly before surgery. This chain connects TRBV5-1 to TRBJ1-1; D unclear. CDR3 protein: CASSLDRPYTEAFF. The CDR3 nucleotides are TGCGCCAGCAGCTTGGACAGACCTTACACTGAAGCTTTCTTT.